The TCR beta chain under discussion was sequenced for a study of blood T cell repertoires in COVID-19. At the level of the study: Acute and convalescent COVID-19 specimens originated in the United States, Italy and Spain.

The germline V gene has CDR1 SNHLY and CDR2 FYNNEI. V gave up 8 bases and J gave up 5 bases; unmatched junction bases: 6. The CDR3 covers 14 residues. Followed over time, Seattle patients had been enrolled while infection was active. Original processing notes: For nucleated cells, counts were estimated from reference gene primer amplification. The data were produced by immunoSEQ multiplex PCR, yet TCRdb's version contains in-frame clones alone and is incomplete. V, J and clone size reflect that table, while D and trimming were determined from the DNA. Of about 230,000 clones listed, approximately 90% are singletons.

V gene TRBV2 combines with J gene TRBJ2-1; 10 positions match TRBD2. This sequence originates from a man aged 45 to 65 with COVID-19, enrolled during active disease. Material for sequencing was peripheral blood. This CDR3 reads CASSGLAVHNEQFF. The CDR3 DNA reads TGTGCCAGCTCCGGACTAGCGGTCCACAATGAGCAGTTCTTC.